This TCR beta chain was sequenced for a study of shared T cell receptors in the human thymus. Assay: immunoSEQ multiplex PCR; the TCRdb copy retains only in-frame clones and omits some. This sample yields 540,000 or so clones, of which 75% to 80% are seen a single time; about 0.013% belongs to the top ten. These data were also filed under a second study, of human thymus T cells. From that paper: Apparent bias marked the V and J gene usage of thymic and blood repertoires.

Specimen: thymocytes. The source is a boy in the first two years of life with a congenital heart defect.

The CDR3 spells CASSLRGQFDGSYEQYF. The DNA of the CDR3 is TGTGCCAGCAGCTTACGTGGGCAGTTCGATGGGTCCTACGAGCAGTACTTC. The chain has TRBV7-3 and TRBJ2-7, with unresolved D. The CDR3 spans 17 residues. The ends were cut back, 2 bases at V and 1 base at J, with 18 bases in the middle. From germline, CDR1 is SGHTA and CDR2 FQGTGA.